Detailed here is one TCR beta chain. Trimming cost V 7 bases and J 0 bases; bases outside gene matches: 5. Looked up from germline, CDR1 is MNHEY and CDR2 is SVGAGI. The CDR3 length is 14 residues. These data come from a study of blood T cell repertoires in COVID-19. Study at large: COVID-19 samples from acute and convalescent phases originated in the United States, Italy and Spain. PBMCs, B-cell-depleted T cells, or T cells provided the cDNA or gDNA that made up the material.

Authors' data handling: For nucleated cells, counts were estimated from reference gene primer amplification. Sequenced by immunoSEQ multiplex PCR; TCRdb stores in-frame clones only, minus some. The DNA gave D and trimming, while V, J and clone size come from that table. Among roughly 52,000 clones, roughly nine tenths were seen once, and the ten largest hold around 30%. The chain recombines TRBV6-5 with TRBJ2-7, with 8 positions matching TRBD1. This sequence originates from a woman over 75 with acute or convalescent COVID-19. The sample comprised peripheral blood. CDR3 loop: CASILDRDSYEQYF. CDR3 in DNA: TGTGCCAGCATTCTGGACAGGGACTCCTACGAGCAGTACTTC.